Listed below are T cell receptor beta chains from one sample, sequenced in a study of CD8 T cells in ankylosing spondylitis. TCRdb re-called the 5' RACE reads through MiXCR, storing one row per CDR3 protein. This table has 350,000 to 550,000 distinct CDR3 sequences, roughly 26% appearing once. The sample comprised blood, either unsorted or a sorted T cell fraction (not recorded which). The source is a male donor with ankylosing spondylitis. Both conserved end residues are part of each CDR3. D genes are given only for firm matches. Size values are once, few and many counts, or a class for expanded clones, and some rows have none.

TRBV5-4	16	TRBJ2-2	TRBD1	.	CASSFMTGGGTGELFF	TGTGCCAGCAGCTTCATGACAGGGGGCGGCACCGGGGAGCTGTTTTTT
TRBV5-1	13	TRBJ1-4	.	.	CASSSDPNEKLFF	TGCGCCAGCAGCTCGGACCCTAATGAAAAACTGTTTTTT
TRBV20-1	15	TRBJ2-4	.	.	CSASRLANAKNIQYF	TGCAGTGCTAGTCGGCTAGCGAACGCCAAAAACATTCAGTACTTC
TRBV5-1	16	TRBJ1-6	.	.	CASSLVGGRGNSPLHF	TGCGCCAGCAGCTTGGTAGGCGGAAGGGGGAATTCACCCCTCCACTTT
TRBV27	14	TRBJ2-7	.	.	CASSFDPRYYEQYF	TGTGCCAGCAGTTTTGATCCTAGGTACTACGAGCAGTACTTC
TRBV25-1	16	TRBJ1-6	.	.	CASSTPGNSYNSPLHF	TGTGCCAGCAGCACTCCCGGGAACTCCTATAATTCACCCCTCCACTTT
TRBV20-1	15	TRBJ2-3	TRBD1	.	CSASEVRGLADTQYF	TGCAGTGCTAGTGAGGTCAGGGGGCTGGCAGATACGCAGTATTTT
TRBV29-1	12	TRBJ2-1	.	.	CSVDSGSNEQFF	TGCAGCGTTGACAGTGGGTCCAATGAGCAGTTCTTC
TRBV11-2	14	TRBJ1-1	TRBD1	.	CASSPRTGPTEAFF	TGTGCCAGCAGTCCACGGACAGGGCCCACTGAAGCTTTCTTT
TRBV7-2	14	TRBJ2-2	.	.	CASSSRGESRELFF	TGTGCCAGCAGTTCTAGGGGGGAGAGCCGGGAGCTGTTTTTT
TRBV24-1	12	TRBJ2-1	.	.	CATSAAYNEQFF	TGTGCCACCAGTGCGGCTTACAATGAGCAGTTCTTC
TRBV2	15	TRBJ1-2	TRBD1	.	CASSPGQGRNYGYTF	TGTGCCAGCAGTCCTGGACAGGGGCGGAACTATGGCTACACCTTC
TRBV3-1	13	TRBJ1-1	.	.	CASSGDGNTEAFF	TGTGCCAGCAGCGGGGACGGGAACACTGAAGCTTTCTTT
TRBV12-3/TRBV12-4	12	TRBJ2-4	.	few	CASSSDSPRAYF	TGTGCCAGCAGTTCGGACAGCCCGCGAGCGTACTTC
TRBV3-1	15	TRBJ1-1	TRBD1	.	CASSQRDRVGTEAFF	TGTGCCAGCAGCCAACGCGACAGGGTTGGAACTGAAGCTTTCTTT
TRBV12-3/TRBV12-4	15	TRBJ1-2	TRBD1	few	CASNPGQGGNYGYTF	TGTGCCAGCAACCCGGGACAGGGGGGCAACTATGGCTACACCTTC
TRBV3-1	12	TRBJ1-2	.	few	CASSQGAYGYTF	TGTGCCAGCAGCCAGGGGGCCTATGGCTACACCTTC
TRBV3-1	15	TRBJ2-1	TRBD2	few	CASSPGLAGKGEQFF	TGTGCCAGCAGCCCGGGACTAGCGGGTAAAGGCGAGCAGTTCTTC
TRBV11-2	15	TRBJ2-1	.	.	CASSSHVGVSNEQFF	TGTGCCAGCAGCTCCCACGTGGGGGTTTCTAATGAGCAGTTCTTC
TRBV20-1	18	TRBJ2-1	TRBD2	.	CSARAPGLAVNSYNEQFF	TGCAGTGCTAGAGCTCCGGGACTAGCGGTCAATTCCTACAATGAGCAGTTCTTC
TRBV12-3/TRBV12-4	15	TRBJ2-5	.	.	CASSLVAEYQETQYF	TGTGCCAGCAGTTTAGTGGCGGAGTACCAAGAGACCCAGTACTTC
TRBV5-1	16	TRBJ2-3	TRBD2	.	CASSQSSGRSADTQYF	TGCGCCAGCAGCCAGTCTAGCGGGAGATCCGCAGATACGCAGTATTTT
TRBV5-5	16	TRBJ2-1	.	few	CASSSVTGISYNEQFF	TGTGCCAGCAGCTCGGTAACAGGGATCTCCTACAATGAGCAGTTCTTC
TRBV2	14	TRBJ1-2	.	.	CASRRTANGYGYTF	TGTGCCAGCCGTCGTACGGCCAATGGCTATGGCTACACCTTC
TRBV12-3/TRBV12-4	18	TRBJ2-6	TRBD1	.	CASSWGTGAFSGANVLTF	TGTGCCAGCAGTTGGGGGACAGGGGCGTTCTCTGGGGCCAACGTCCTGACTTTC